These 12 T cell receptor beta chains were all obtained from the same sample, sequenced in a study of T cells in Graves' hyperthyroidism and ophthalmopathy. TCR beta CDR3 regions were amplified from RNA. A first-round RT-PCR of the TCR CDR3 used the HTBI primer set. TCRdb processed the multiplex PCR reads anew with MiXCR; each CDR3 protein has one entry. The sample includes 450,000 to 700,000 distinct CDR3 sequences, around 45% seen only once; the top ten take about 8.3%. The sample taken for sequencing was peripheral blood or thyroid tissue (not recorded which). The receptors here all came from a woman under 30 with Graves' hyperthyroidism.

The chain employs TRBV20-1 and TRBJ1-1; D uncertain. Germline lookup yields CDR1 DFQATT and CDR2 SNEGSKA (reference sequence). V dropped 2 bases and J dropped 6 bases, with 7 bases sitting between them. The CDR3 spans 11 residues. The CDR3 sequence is CSARRAAEAFF. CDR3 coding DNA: TGCAGTGCTAGAAGGGCAGCTGAAGCTTTCTTT.

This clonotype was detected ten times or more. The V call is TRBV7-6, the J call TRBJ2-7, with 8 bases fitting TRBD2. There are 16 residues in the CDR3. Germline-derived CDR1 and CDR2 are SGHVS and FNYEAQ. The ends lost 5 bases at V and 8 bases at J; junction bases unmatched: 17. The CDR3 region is CASSPGGASGLGKQYF. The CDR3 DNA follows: TGTGCCAGCAGCCCTGGAGGGGCTAGCGGGCTTGGAAAGCAGTACTTC.

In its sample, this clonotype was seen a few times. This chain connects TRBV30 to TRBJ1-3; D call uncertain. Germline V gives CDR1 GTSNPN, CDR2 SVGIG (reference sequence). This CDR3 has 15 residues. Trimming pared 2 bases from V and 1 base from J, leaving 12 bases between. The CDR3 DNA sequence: TGTGCCTGGAGTCTTGCCGGCCATTCTGGAAACACCATATATTTT. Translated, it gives CAWSLAGHSGNTIYF.

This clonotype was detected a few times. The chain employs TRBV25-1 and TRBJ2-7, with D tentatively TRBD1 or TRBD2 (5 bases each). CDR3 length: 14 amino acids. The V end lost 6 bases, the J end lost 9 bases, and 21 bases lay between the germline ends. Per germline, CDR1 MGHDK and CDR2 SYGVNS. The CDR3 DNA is TGTGCCAGCAGCACTGGGACCCGTGGAGTGGGGCAGTACTTC. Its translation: CASSTGTRGVGQYF.

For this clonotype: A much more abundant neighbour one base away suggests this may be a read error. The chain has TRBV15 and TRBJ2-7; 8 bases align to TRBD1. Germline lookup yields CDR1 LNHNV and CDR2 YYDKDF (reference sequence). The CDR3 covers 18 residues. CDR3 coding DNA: TGTGCCACCAGCAGAGATCCCCCGGGACAGGCCGCTTACTACGAGCAGTGCTTC. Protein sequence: CATSRDPPGQAAYYEQCF.

The CDR3 loop reads CASRKTRGSPRQNYGYTF. CDR3 DNA sequence: TGTGCCAGCAGAAAGACCAGGGGCAGCCCGAGGCAGAACTATGGCTACACCTTC. V usage is TRBV2 and J usage is TRBJ1-2; the D gene is possibly TRBD1 (6 bases). Germline CDR1 is SNHLY and CDR2 is FYNNEI. The CDR3 consists of 18 residues. Trimming cost V 6 bases and J 2 bases, with 25 bases left between them.

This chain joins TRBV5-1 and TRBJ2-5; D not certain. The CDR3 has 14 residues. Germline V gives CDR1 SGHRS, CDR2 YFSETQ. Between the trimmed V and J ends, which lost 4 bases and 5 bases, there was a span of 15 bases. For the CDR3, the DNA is TGCGCCAGCAGCGGTGTACAGAATGGGGAGACCCAGTACTTC. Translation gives CASSGVQNGETQYF.

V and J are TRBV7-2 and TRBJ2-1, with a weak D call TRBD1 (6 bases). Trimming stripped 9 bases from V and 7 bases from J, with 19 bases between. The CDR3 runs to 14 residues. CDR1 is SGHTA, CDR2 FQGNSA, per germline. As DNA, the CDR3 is TGTGCCAGTATCGACCAGAAAAGGGGGAATGAGCAGTTCTTC. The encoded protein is CASIDQKRGNEQFF.

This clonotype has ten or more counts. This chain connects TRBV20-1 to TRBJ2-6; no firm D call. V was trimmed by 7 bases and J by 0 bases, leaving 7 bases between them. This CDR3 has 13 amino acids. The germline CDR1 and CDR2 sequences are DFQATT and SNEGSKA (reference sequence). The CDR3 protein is CSVYSSGANVLTF. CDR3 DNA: TGCAGTGTTTACAGCTCTGGGGCCAACGTCCTGACTTTC.

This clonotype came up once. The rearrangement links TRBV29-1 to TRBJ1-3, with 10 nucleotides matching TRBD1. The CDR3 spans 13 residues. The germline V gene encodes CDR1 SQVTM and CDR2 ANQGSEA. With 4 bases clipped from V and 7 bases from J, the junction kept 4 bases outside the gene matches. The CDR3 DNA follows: TGCAGCGTTGGGGACAGGGGAGTGAACACCATATATTTT. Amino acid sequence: CSVGDRGVNTIYF.

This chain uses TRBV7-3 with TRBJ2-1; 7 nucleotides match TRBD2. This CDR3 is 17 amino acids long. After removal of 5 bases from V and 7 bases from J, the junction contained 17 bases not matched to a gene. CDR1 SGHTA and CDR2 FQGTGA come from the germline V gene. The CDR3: CASSQDRLARGMNEQFF. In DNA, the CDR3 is TGTGCCAGCAGCCAAGATCGATTAGCGCGGGGGATGAATGAGCAGTTCTTC.

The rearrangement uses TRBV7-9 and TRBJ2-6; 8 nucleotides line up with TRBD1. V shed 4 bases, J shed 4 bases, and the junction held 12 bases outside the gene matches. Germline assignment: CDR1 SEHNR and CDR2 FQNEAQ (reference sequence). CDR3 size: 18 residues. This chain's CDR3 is CASSSPRGPFTGANVLTF. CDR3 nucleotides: TGTGCCAGCAGCTCTCCCAGGGGGCCGTTTACAGGGGCCAACGTCCTGACTTTC. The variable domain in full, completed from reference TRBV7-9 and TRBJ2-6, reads DTGVSQNPRHKITKRGQNVTFRCDPISEHNRLYWYRQTLGQGPEFLTYFQNEAQLEKSRLLSDRFSAERPKGSFSTLEIQRTEQGDSAMYLCASSSPRGPFTGANVLTFGAGSRLTVL.